This note documents a single TCR beta chain sequence. This entry belongs to a study of blood T cell repertoires in COVID-19. At the level of the study: The analysed material was cDNA or gDNA that came from T cells, B-cell-depleted T cells, or PBMCs.

Repertoires were generated with immunoSEQ multiplex PCR, while TCRdb's copy carries only in-frame clones and drops some. The data contain about 190,000 clones, 76% of them seen just once; the ten biggest clones take up roughly 17%. This TCR was sampled from a woman between 45 and 60 years old with acute COVID-19. Sequenced input: PBMCs or T cells enriched from blood (not recorded which).

The CDR3 DNA reads as TGTGCCAGCAGGTCAGGGGGGTCCATGAACACTGAAGCTTTCTTT. It codes for CASRSGGSMNTEAFF. The chain employs TRBV6-5 and TRBJ1-1; 7 positions agree with TRBD1. The germline gives CDR1 MNHEY, CDR2 SVGAGI. The trim removed 6 bases at V and 0 bases at J, leaving 7 bases unmatched. This CDR3 is 15 amino acids long.